This T cell receptor beta chain was profiled in a study of tumor-infiltrating lymphocytes in oesophageal squamous cell carcinoma. A single record per CDR3 protein comes from TCRdb applying MiXCR to the PCR reads. The sample contains some 22,000 distinct CDR3 sequences, approximately 40% of which appear only once. Germline V CDR1 and CDR2: SGHTA, FQGTGA. There are 14 residues in the CDR3. This clonotype has a handful of counts. Sequenced: esophageal tumor tissue. This sequence was found in a male donor with esophageal squamous cell carcinoma. V and J are TRBV7-3 and TRBJ2-6, with 8 bases lining up with TRBD1. TRBJ2-5 matches the DNA end more closely, so the J call is doubtful. The CDR3 spells CASSFRGQGETQYF. The CDR3 coding sequence is TGTGCCAGCAGTTTTCGTGGACAGGGAGAGACCCAGTACTTC.